This T cell receptor (beta chain) is from a study of T cells in Graves' hyperthyroidism and ophthalmopathy. Those with hyperthyroidism were 18 to 65 years old, newly diagnosed, and ill for under 2 months. This clonotype came up a few times. Its antigen is as yet unknown. The length of the CDR3 is 14 residues. Germline V gene lookup returns CDR1 SGDLS and CDR2 YYNGEE. Amplification of TCR beta CDR3 regions used RNA as the template. Primed by the HTBI set, a first-round RT-PCR was run on the TCR CDR3. TCRdb reprocessed the multiplex PCR reads with MiXCR, giving one entry per CDR3 protein. The sample holds around 580,000 distinct CDR3 sequences, roughly 46% seen once. Study-wide findings and caveats: Most thyroid clonotypes with frequency above 0.001 were detected in blood. Ophthalmopathy could be told apart from stable hyperthyroidism with a 13 V-J model. Median prediction lead before ophthalmopathy onset was about 6.3 months with the model.

The sample comprised peripheral blood or thyroid tissue (not recorded which). This chain links TRBV9 with TRBJ2-7; a possible D gene is TRBD2 (5 bases). This receptor was obtained from a woman between 18 and 30 years old with Graves' hyperthyroidism. DNA of the CDR3: TGTGCCAGCAGCGTAGAGAGGGAGCTCCTACGAGCAGTTGTA. Its protein is CASSVERELLRAVV.